Detailed here is one T cell receptor (beta chain). This specimen comes from a study of blood T cell repertoires in COVID-19. The length of the CDR3 is 12 residues. CDR1 is ENHRY, CDR2 SYGVKD, per germline. V was cut by 11 bases and J by 0 bases, with 11 bases left in between. The protocol was immunoSEQ multiplex PCR, while the TCRdb copy is restricted to in-frame clones and leaves out a portion. Of about 140,000 clones in the sample, 85% were seen once. The TCR was taken from a man aged 50 to 59 with acute or convalescent COVID-19. This chain joins TRBV10-3 and TRBJ2-7; TRBD2 might be the D (6 bases). Source material: peripheral blood. CDR3 region: CAAGTPSYEQYF. CDR3 nucleotide sequence: TGTGCCGCCGGGACTCCCTCCTACGAGCAGTACTTC.